This paragraph reports one T cell receptor beta chain. Assay used: immunoSEQ multiplex PCR; TCRdb lists only in-frame clones, some missing. The sample has 96,000 or so clones, about 87% seen once; the top ten hold more than 3.5%. With 0 bases removed from V and 4 bases from J, the gap between germline ends came to 14 bases. CDR3 size: 16 residues. Germline CDR1 is SGHTS and CDR2 is YDEGEE. The source of the sample is a study of blood T cell repertoires in COVID-19. Across the study: COVID-19 samples from acute and convalescent phases originated in the United States, Italy and Spain.

Enrolment of Seattle patients took place during active infection, and they were followed longitudinally. Sequencing used peripheral blood. This clonotype was sampled from a human donor with COVID-19, enrolled during active disease. The donor label of this sample is uncertain. The chain has TRBV5-8 and TRBJ2-1; tentatively, D is TRBD2 (6 bases). The CDR3 region is CASSLAAGRRYNEQFF. CDR3 sequence (DNA): TGTGCCAGCAGCTTGGCCGCGGGGCGAAGGTACAATGAGCAGTTCTTC. The complete variable domain, with remaining parts taken from reference TRBV5-8 and TRBJ2-1, reads EAGVTQSPTHLIKTRGQQATLRCSPISGHTSVYWYQQALGLGLQFLLWYDEGEERNRGNFPPRFSGRQFPNYSSELNVNALELEDSALYLCASSLAAGRRYNEQFFGPGTRLTVL.